The source of this T cell receptor (beta chain) is a study of blood T cell repertoires in COVID-19. Across the whole study: Samples representing acute and convalescent COVID-19 were sourced from the United States, Italy and Spain. From T cells, B-cell-depleted T cells, or PBMCs came the material, which was cDNA or gDNA.

Per the authors' pipeline: Amplification with reference gene primers provided the estimates of nucleated cell counts. Using immunoSEQ multiplex PCR, the repertoire was profiled, and TCRdb retains in-frame clones only, with some absent. Clone size and the V and J calls come from that table; the DNA yielded D and trimming. The data hold roughly 230,000 clones, with roughly nine tenths observed a single time. The sample comprised peripheral blood. The receptor's source is a woman between 40 and 55 years old who had recovered from COVID-19.

The CDR3 DNA is TGTGCCAGCAGCTTGAATTGGGAGTTCCTCTATGGCTACACCTTC. This translates into CASSLNWEFLYGYTF. This rearrangement joins TRBV5-5 to TRBJ1-2; unclear D gene. V dropped 1 base and J dropped 4 bases, with 14 bases sitting between them. This CDR3 spans 15 amino acids. Germline V gives CDR1 SGHKS, CDR2 YYEKEE (reference sequence).